This TCR beta chain stems from a study of molecular identifiers for immune sequencing clone quantification. Whole-study results and caveats: In naive cells, under 1% of molecules belonged to clones above 20 RNA copies, against over 97% in effector cells.

Previously described methods with listed TCR primers produced the bulk TCR libraries. TCRdb reprocessed the PCR reads with MiXCR, giving one entry per CDR3 protein. Of around 460,000 distinct CDR3 sequences in the sample, about 26% are singletons; the top ten hold approximately 0.76%. Based on a CD8+CD4-CCR7+CD45RA+ profile, naive CD8 T cells were sorted. As for this clonotype: Its matching antigen is unknown.

V lost 3 bases to trimming and J lost 8 bases, with 11 bases between them. The CDR3 totals 13 residues. This receptor was identified in a human donor in good health. Some libraries in this study had Jurkat cell RNA spiked in. This chain joins TRBV12-3 or TRBV12-4 and TRBJ2-1; a possible D gene is TRBD1 (6 bases). Sequencing input: naive CD8+ T cells from blood, with Jurkat cell RNA spiked in. Subset meaning: FACS-sorted CD8+CD4-CCR7+CD45RA+ naive T cells. The DNA for the CDR3 is TGTGCCAGCAGTTTCTCAGGGGCCGATGAGCAGTTCTTC. Its translation: CASSFSGADEQFF.